Listed below are T cell receptor beta chains from one sample, sequenced in a study of cytomegalovirus exposure and HLA in healthy donors. Profiled with immunoSEQ multiplex PCR; TCRdb holds only in-frame clones, not every one. The table lists fewer than 400,000 clones, roughly 88% of them singletons. The specimen sequenced was PBMCs. These receptors all stem from a woman aged 18-29 years in good health and CMV-seronegative. CDR3s leave out the opening cysteine and the closing phenylalanine or tryptophan.

j_call v_call cdr3_aa
TRBJ1-4 TRBV4-3 ASSQTGTGGEKLF
TRBJ2-7 TRBV7-6 ASSPGTGLSYEQY
TRBJ1-3 TRBV4-1 ASSQLWGLGNTIY
TRBJ2-3 TRBV2 ASIWRESDTQY
TRBJ1-2 TRBV6-5 ASSYSSSEGGYT
TRBJ1-5 TRBV28 ASITGQMISNQPQH
TRBJ1-2 TRBV6-5 ASSYRLVGYT
TRBJ1-1 TRBV2 ASSSDKNTEAF
TRBJ2-1 TRBV4-3 ASSQELRGGNEQF
TRBJ2-5 TRBV2 ASSTQGVEETQY
TRBJ2-7 TRBV9 ASSVSSRTSGGYEQY
TRBJ2-7 TRBV5-6 ASSSYGSEQY
TRBJ1-1 TRBV19 ASSGWGQEAF
TRBJ2-1 TRBV7-9 ASSPPGLSFNEQF
TRBJ2-3 TRBV13 ASSLVAQRTDTQY
TRBJ2-3 TRBV28 ASSFRLAGGGTDTQY
TRBJ2-1 TRBV4-2 ASSLTGGPINNEQF
TRBJ2-5 TRBV5-6 ASSRTLQETQY
TRBJ2-2 TRBV5-1 ASTPSWNTGELF
TRBJ2-7 TRBV4-2 ASSQNTGGHEQY
TRBJ1-1 TRBV5-4 ASSLGEGRTEAF
TRBJ2-1 TRBV4-1 ASSQVVVTSGHNEQF
TRBJ2-7 TRBV7-9 ASSSYRDSHYEQY
TRBJ2-7 TRBV6-5 ASSYSVGADTYEQY
TRBJ2-1 TRBV7-3 ASSRVQPGSSYNEQF
TRBJ2-7 TRBV2 ASIPTGGHHEQY
TRBJ2-2 TRBV2 ASSEAPGIPGELF
TRBJ1-1 TRBV19 ASSSDRVNTEAF
TRBJ2-2 TRBV19 ASLGGGELF
TRBJ1-5 TRBV28 ASSSQNQPQH
TRBJ2-1 TRBV27 ASSSVGTSVEIGYNEQF
TRBJ1-1 TRBV6-5 ASGDWALNTEAF
TRBJ1-2 TRBV5-7 ASSLGFPSDRALGYGYT
TRBJ2-7 TRBV29-1 SVIRGGVSDEQY
TRBJ1-2 TRBV6-6 ASTPTVNYGYT
TRBJ1-4 TRBV28 ASTRQGARANEKLF
TRBJ2-1 TRBV9 ASSEEGANEQF
TRBJ2-1 TRBV11-3 ASSSRGGSLYNEQF
TRBJ1-1 TRBV28 ASRPAGRAEAF